The entry that follows covers one T cell receptor (beta chain) sequence. The data stem from a study of blood T cell repertoires in COVID-19. Turning to the study itself: COVID-19 samples from acute and convalescent phases originated in the United States, Italy and Spain. The analysed material was cDNA or gDNA that came from T cells, B-cell-depleted T cells, or PBMCs.

Authors' processing steps: Estimation of nucleated cell counts relied on the amplification of reference gene primers. TCRdb keeps only in-frame clones here, not all; method: immunoSEQ multiplex PCR. From that table come the V and J calls and clone size; the DNA was used to work out D and trimming. The repertoire holds about 190,000 clones, with about 88% as singletons. The CDR3 is 12 amino acids. The germline V gene has CDR1 MNHNS and CDR2 SASEGT. Trimming took 3 bases from V and 7 from J, leaving 7 bases between them. The sample was peripheral blood. This TCR was sampled from a middle-aged woman who had recovered from COVID-19. The chain couples TRBV6-1 to TRBJ1-5; no clear D gene. The CDR3 spells CASSEGDQPQHF. The CDR3 DNA is TGTGCCAGCAGTGAGGGAGACCAGCCCCAGCATTTT.